This TCR beta chain was profiled in a study of blood T cell repertoires in COVID-19. The overall study: Sample material is recorded as cDNA or gDNA derived from T cells, B-cell-depleted T cells, or PBMCs.

Recovered status in Cohort 3 required two negative PCRs, clearance, or symptom resolution. In the authors' methods: Reference gene primer amplification yielded estimated nucleated cell counts. The protocol was immunoSEQ multiplex PCR, while the TCRdb copy is restricted to in-frame clones and leaves out a portion. The V and J calls and clone size are taken from that table; D and trimming were inferred from the DNA. The repertoire includes over 150,000 clones, over 75% of them detected once, and approximately 9% sits in the top ten. The CDR3 covers 16 residues. The trim removed 4 bases at V and 1 base at J, leaving 5 bases unmatched. CDR1 and CDR2 from the germline V gene are LNHDA and SQIVND (reference sequence).

This receptor was taken from a young woman who had recovered from COVID-19. The chain employs TRBV19 and TRBJ2-5; 11 bases align to TRBD1. The specimen sequenced was PBMCs or T cells enriched from blood (not recorded which). In nucleotides, the CDR3 is TGTGCCAGTAGTACGCGGGGACAGGGGGGCCAAGAGACCCAGTACTTC. Amino acid sequence: CASSTRGQGGQETQYF.